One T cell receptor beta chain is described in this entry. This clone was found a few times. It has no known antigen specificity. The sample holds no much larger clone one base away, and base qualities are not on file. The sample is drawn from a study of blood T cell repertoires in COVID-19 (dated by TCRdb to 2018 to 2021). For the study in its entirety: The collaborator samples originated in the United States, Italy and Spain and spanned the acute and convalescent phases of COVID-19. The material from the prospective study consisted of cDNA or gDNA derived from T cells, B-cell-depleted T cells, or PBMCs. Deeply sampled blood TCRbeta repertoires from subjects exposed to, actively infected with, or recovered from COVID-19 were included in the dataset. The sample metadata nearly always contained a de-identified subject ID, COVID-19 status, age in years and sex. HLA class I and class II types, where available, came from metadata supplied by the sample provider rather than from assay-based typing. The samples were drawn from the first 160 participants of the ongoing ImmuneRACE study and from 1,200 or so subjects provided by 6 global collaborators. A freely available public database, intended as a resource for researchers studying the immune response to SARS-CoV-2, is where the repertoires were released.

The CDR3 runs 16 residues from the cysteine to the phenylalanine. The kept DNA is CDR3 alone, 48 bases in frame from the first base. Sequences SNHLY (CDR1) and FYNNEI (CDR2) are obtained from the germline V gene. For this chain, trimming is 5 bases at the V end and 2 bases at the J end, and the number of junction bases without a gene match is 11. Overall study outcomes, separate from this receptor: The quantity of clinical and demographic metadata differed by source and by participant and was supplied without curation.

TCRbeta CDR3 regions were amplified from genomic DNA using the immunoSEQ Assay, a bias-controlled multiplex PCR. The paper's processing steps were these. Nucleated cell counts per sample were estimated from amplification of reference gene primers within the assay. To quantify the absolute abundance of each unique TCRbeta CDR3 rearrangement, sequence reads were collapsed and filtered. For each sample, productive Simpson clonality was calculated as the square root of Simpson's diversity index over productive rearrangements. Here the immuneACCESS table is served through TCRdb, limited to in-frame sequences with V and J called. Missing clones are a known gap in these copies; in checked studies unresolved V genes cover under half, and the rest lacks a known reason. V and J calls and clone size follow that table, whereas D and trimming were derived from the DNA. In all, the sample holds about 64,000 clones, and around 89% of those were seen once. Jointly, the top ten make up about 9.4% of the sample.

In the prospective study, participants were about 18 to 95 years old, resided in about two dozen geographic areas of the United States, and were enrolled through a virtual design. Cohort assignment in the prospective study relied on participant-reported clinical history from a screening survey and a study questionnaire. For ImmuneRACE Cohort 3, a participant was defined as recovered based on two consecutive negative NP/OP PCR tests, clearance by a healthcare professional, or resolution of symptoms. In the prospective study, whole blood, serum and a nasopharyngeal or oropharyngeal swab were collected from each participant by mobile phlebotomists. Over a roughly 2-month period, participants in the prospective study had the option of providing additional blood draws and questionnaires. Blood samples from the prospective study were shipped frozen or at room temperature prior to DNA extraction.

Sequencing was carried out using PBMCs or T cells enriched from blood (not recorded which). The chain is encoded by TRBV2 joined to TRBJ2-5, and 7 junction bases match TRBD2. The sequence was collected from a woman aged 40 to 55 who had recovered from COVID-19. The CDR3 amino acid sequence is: CASSTNLPGLQETQYF. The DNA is TGTGCCAGCAGTACTAACCTTCCGGGACTACAAGAGACCCAGTACTTC.